This T cell receptor (beta chain) was identified in a study of T cells in localized non-small cell lung cancer. Method: immunoSEQ multiplex PCR; TCRdb's copy keeps in-frame clones and lacks some. Among around 20,000 clones listed, 70% to 90% were seen once. Study-wide results and limits: Since sequencing was restricted to only one region of the tumor, intratumor heterogeneity remains a possibility. Uninvolved adjacent lung showed higher T cell clonality than tumor.

Germline assignment: CDR1 LNHDA and CDR2 SQIVND (reference sequence). V lost 3 bases and J lost 4; bases outside the gene matches: 4. The CDR3 length is 15 residues. On this clone: Its antigen remains unidentified.

Sample: peripheral blood, taken before any cancer treatment. The genes are TRBV19 and TRBJ1-2; 11 bases fit TRBD1. The receptor comes from a man aged 40-75 years with stage I lung adenocarcinoma. CDR3 residues: CASSIRTGGVYGYTF. CDR3 bases: TGTGCCAGTAGTATTAGGACAGGGGGCGTCTATGGCTACACCTTC.